These 9 T cell receptor beta chains came from one sample sequenced in a study of T cells in Graves' hyperthyroidism and ophthalmopathy. RNA transcripts served as the template for amplifying TCR beta CDR3 regions. A set of HTBI primers served as the primers for a first-round RT-PCR of the TCR CDR3. TCRdb reprocessed the multiplex PCR reads via MiXCR and lists one record per CDR3 protein. Among 480,000 or so distinct CDR3 sequences, 46% were seen once, and the ten largest hold around two fifths. Source material: peripheral blood or thyroid tissue (not recorded which). These receptors came from an adult woman with Graves' disease, either hyperthyroidism or ophthalmopathy (not recorded which).

V is TRBV9 and J is TRBJ1-1, with D unresolved. The CDR3 length is 14 residues. V lost 3 bases and J lost 3, with 12 bases in between. In germline, CDR1 is SGDLS, CDR2 YYNGEE. In DNA, the CDR3 is TGTGCCAGCAGCGCCCTCCGGGAGTACACTGAAGCTTTCTTT. Its translation is CASSALREYTEAFF.

This clonotype was found many times. CDR3 DNA sequence: TGCAGTGCTAGATCGCGGGAGGACTCCTACGAGCAGTACTTC. Its translation: CSARSREDSYEQYF. J is TRBJ2-7 and V is TRBV20-1; 8 bases map to TRBD2. This CDR3 is built from 14 residues. J was trimmed by 0 bases and V by 2 bases; bases with no gene match: 3. Germline CDR1 and CDR2: DFQATT and SNEGSKA (reference sequence).

This clonotype was observed at least ten times. The chain couples TRBV4-2 to TRBJ2-7; the match to TRBD2 covers 10 bases. The CDR3 totals 17 residues. Unmatched junction bases numbered 6, after V lost 0 bases and J lost 1 base. Per the germline V gene, CDR1 is LGHNA and CDR2 is YNFKEQ. The CDR3 loop reads CASSQDRLAGVSYEQYF. The DNA for the CDR3 is TGTGCCAGCAGCCAAGATAGGCTAGCGGGAGTGTCCTACGAGCAGTACTTC.

The J gene is TRBJ1-4, the V gene TRBV24-1; D is perhaps TRBD1 (6 bases). CDR1 is KGHDR and CDR2 is SFDVKD in the germline V gene. The CDR3 is 15 amino acids. V was shortened by 11 bases and J by 8 bases, with 23 bases between the two germline ends. The CDR3 DNA reads as TGTGCCAGCACCACTCCCCGGGGGGCAGGGGAAAAACTGTTTTTT. Protein: CASTTPRGAGEKLFF.

This rearrangement joins TRBV7-9 to TRBJ2-7; TRBD2 agrees at 7 bases. Germline trimming cut 8 bases from V and 2 bases from J; bases unmatched to any gene: 12. Germline V gene sequence: CDR1 SEHNR, CDR2 FQNEAQ (reference sequence). This CDR3 is 15 amino acids long. Here the CDR3 reads CASGGENAGAYEQYF. In nucleotides, the CDR3 is TGTGCCAGCGGGGGGGAAAACGCAGGAGCCTACGAGCAGTACTTC.

This clonotype showed up just once. The genes are TRBV2 and TRBJ1-5; TRBD1 matches at 9 bases. The CDR3 runs 16 residues. Germline V gene sequence: CDR1 SNHLY, CDR2 FYNNEI. V lost 6 bases, J lost 0 bases, and 6 bases stayed unmatched. Here the CDR3 reads CASRGTGHYSNQPQHF. The CDR3 DNA is TGTGCCAGCAGGGGGACAGGGCACTATAGCAATCAGCCCCAGCATTTT.

V usage is TRBV7-9 and J usage is TRBJ1-5; no reliable D call. Trimming shortened V by 5 bases and J by 2 bases, and 10 bases separated the two germline ends. The germline gives CDR1 SEHNR, CDR2 FQNEAQ (reference sequence). The CDR3 is 14 amino acids. CDR3 DNA: TGTGCCAGCAGCGGCAGCCTGGGCAATCAGCCCCAGCATTTT. Encoded protein: CASSGSLGNQPQHF.

In its sample, this clonotype was seen many times. V usage is TRBV25-1 and J usage is TRBJ1-1; D not certain. Trimming removed 3 bases from V and 2 bases from J, with 22 bases in between. The CDR3 contains 18 residues. Per germline, CDR1 MGHDK and CDR2 SYGVNS. The CDR3 loop reads CASSEPPVEPALNTEAFF. The CDR3 DNA follows: TGTGCCAGCAGTGAGCCCCCGGTTGAGCCAGCGCTTAACACTGAAGCTTTCTTT.

The chain is built from TRBV27 and TRBJ2-5, with 7 nucleotides matching TRBD2. Germline lookup yields CDR1 MNHEY and CDR2 SMNVEV (reference sequence). This CDR3 is 13 amino acids long. J lost 3 bases, V lost 4 bases, and 2 bases had no gene match. CDR3 protein: CASSSGLEETQYF. CDR3 nucleotide sequence: TGTGCCAGCAGTTCTGGACTAGAAGAGACCCAGTACTTC.